This entry lists 16 T cell receptor beta chains sequenced from one sample in a study of shared T cell receptors in the human thymus. Measured with immunoSEQ multiplex PCR; TCRdb has only the in-frame clones, and not every one. The sample lists approximately 660,000 clones, around 89% occurring once. This same sample was also taken into another study, of human thymus T cells.

The specimen was thymocytes. The receptor source for this set is a boy younger than two with a congenital heart defect.

The J gene is TRBJ2-1, the V gene TRBV15; possible D gene TRBD2, 7 bases. V lost 1 base and J lost 5, with 12 bases in between. Per germline, CDR1 LNHNV and CDR2 YYDKDF (reference sequence). The CDR3 covers 15 residues. This CDR3 is CATSRAGRGNNEQFF. Here the CDR3 DNA reads TGTGCCACCAGCAGAGCGGGGAGGGGGAACAATGAGCAGTTCTTC. The full variable domain, rest sourced from reference TRBV15 and TRBJ2-1, is DAMVIQNPRYQVTQFGKPVTLSCSQTLNHNVMYWYQQKSSQAPKLLFHYYDKDFNNEADTPDNFQSRRPNTSFCFLDIRSPGLGDTAMYLCATSRAGRGNNEQFFGPGTRLTVL.

This chain connects TRBV11-2 to TRBJ2-7, with 7 bases fitting TRBD1. The CDR3 length is 12 residues. The J segment lost 6 bases and the V segment lost 4 bases, leaving 3 bases of the junction unmatched. Germline V gene lookup returns CDR1 SGHAT and CDR2 FQNNGV. CDR3 protein: CASSYTGAEQYF. The CDR3 nucleotides read TGTGCCAGCAGCTATACAGGGGCCGAGCAGTACTTC.

The chain recombines TRBV2 with TRBJ1-2; 8 nucleotides agree with TRBD1. Trimming took 7 bases from V and 4 from J; bases not matched to a gene: 8. The CDR3 runs to 14 residues. Germline V gene data show CDR1 as SNHLY and CDR2 as FYNNEI. The CDR3 DNA sequence: TGTGCCAGCACCCCCTCAGGGGGCTCCTATGGCTACACCTTC. Its protein is CASTPSGGSYGYTF.

The V call is TRBV27, the J call TRBJ2-7, with 7 bases matching TRBD1. V dropped 7 bases and J dropped 0; count of bases not matched to a gene: 9. The CDR3 runs 15 residues. Germline V CDR1 and CDR2: MNHEY, SMNVEV (reference sequence). This CDR3 is CASNKRGPGSYEQYF. For the CDR3, the DNA is TGTGCCAGCAATAAAAGGGGGCCCGGCTCCTACGAGCAGTACTTC.

The V gene is TRBV4-3, the J gene TRBJ2-6; D possibly uses TRBD1 or TRBD2 (5 bases each). V gave up 4 bases and J gave up 1 base, with 14 bases separating them. The CDR3 consists of 17 residues. Germline CDR1 and CDR2: LGHNA and YSLEER. The CDR3 DNA follows: TGCGCCAGCAGCCGAGACTACAGACAGTCTGGGGCCAACGTCCTGACTTTC. It specifies CASSRDYRQSGANVLTF.

This chain connects TRBV2 to TRBJ1-1; the D gene is possibly TRBD1 (5 bases). The CDR3 extends over 14 amino acids. Trimming pared 6 bases from V and 4 bases from J, leaving 15 bases between. Per germline, CDR1 SNHLY and CDR2 FYNNEI. CDR3 sequence (DNA): TGTGCCAGCAGCGCAAACAGGATTGTCACTGAAGCTTTCTTT. Protein: CASSANRIVTEAFF.

The rearrangement links TRBV27 to TRBJ2-2, with unresolved D. V was clipped by 2 bases and J by 2 bases, with 6 bases between them. The CDR3 has 14 amino acids. Germline CDR1 is MNHEY and CDR2 is SMNVEV (reference sequence). CDR3 sequence: CASSLKRNTGELFF. The CDR3 nucleotides are TGTGCCAGCAGTTTAAAGCGAAACACCGGGGAGCTGTTTTTT.

The chain combines TRBV4-3 with TRBJ2-7; 7 bases match TRBD1. J was trimmed by 2 bases and V by 4 bases; bases with no gene match: 5. There are 14 residues in the CDR3. CDR1 LGHNA and CDR2 YSLEER come from the germline V gene. CDR3 region: CASSPRQGTYEQYF. The CDR3 region has the DNA TGCGCCAGCAGCCCCCGACAGGGAACCTACGAGCAGTACTTC.

This chain joins TRBV7-9 and TRBJ1-3, with D uncertain. CDR1 and CDR2 from the germline V gene are SEHNR and FQNEAQ (reference sequence). The V and J ends lost 1 base and 0 bases respectively, with 10 bases between them. The CDR3 covers 16 residues. The chain's CDR3 is CASSLGSASSGNTIYF. The CDR3 nucleotides read TGTGCCAGCAGCTTAGGGTCCGCGAGCTCTGGAAACACCATATATTTT.

This rearrangement joins TRBV29-1 to TRBJ2-5, with 16 bases aligning to TRBD2. The J segment lost 2 bases and the V segment lost 4 bases, leaving 7 bases of the junction unmatched. Germline V gives CDR1 SQVTM, CDR2 ANQGSEA. This CDR3 comprises 17 residues. In nucleotides, the CDR3 is TGCAGCGTTGGGGGGACTAGCGGGAGGGCCTGGCAAGAGACCCAGTACTTC. This gives the protein CSVGGTSGRAWQETQYF. The full variable domain, rest sourced from reference TRBV29-1 and TRBJ2-5, is SAVISQKPSRDICQRGTSLTIQCQVDSQVTMMFWYRQQPGQSLTLIATANQGSEATYESGFVIDKFPISRPNLTFSTLTVSNMSPEDSSIYLCSVGGTSGRAWQETQYFGPGTRLLVL.

The chain's CDR3 is CSVEAAGTSGSSSYNEQFF. CDR3 nucleotides: TGCAGCGTTGAAGCGGCCGGGACTAGCGGGTCAAGCTCCTACAATGAGCAGTTCTTC. The chain uses TRBV29-1 and TRBJ2-1, with TRBD2 identical over 12 bases. The V segment lost 1 base and the J segment 0 bases; nucleotides outside the gene matches: 10. CDR1 is SQVTM, CDR2 ANQGSEA, per germline. The CDR3 has 19 residues.

The CDR3 region has the DNA TGTGCCAGCAGCTCCGGCGCAGGGGAGGGGACTAGCGGGAGCCACGAGCAGTACTTC. Encoded protein: CASSSGAGEGTSGSHEQYF. The chain has TRBV7-2 and TRBJ2-7, with 14 bases that match TRBD2. With V trimmed by 4 bases and J by 5 bases, 16 bases remained unmatched. The CDR3 is 19 residues long. From germline, CDR1 is SGHTA and CDR2 FQGNSA.

The V call is TRBV19, the J call TRBJ2-3; TRBD1 aligns across 8 bases. This CDR3 is 16 amino acids long. With V trimmed by 9 bases and J by 5 bases, 16 bases remained unmatched. Germline V gives CDR1 LNHDA, CDR2 SQIVND (reference sequence). The CDR3 protein is CASLPRDRPQKDTQYF. The CDR3 DNA follows: TGTGCCAGCTTACCACGGGACAGGCCTCAGAAAGATACGCAGTATTTT. Full variable domain (outside the CDR3, taken from reference TRBV19 and TRBJ2-3): DGGITQSPKYLFRKEGQNVTLSCEQNLNHDAMYWYRQDPGQGLRLIYYSQIVNDFQKGDIAEGYSVSREKKESFPLTVTSAQKNPTAFYLCASLPRDRPQKDTQYFGPGTRLTVL.

The chain carries TRBV5-1 and TRBJ1-2; perhaps TRBD1 as D (5 bases). The V and J ends lost 0 bases and 4 bases respectively, with 13 bases between them. The CDR3 has 15 amino acids. Germline CDR1 reads SGHRS; CDR2 reads YFSETQ. The CDR3 DNA reads TGCGCCAGCAGCTTGGCGGGCAGGGTAGGCTATGGCTACACCTTC. This encodes CASSLAGRVGYGYTF. The full variable domain, completed using reference TRBV5-1 and TRBJ1-2, is KAGVTQTPRYLIKTRGQQVTLSCSPISGHRSVSWYQQTPGQGLQFLFEYFSETQRNKGNFPGRFSGRQFSNSRSEMNVSTLELGDSALYLCASSLAGRVGYGYTFGSGTRLTVV.

The table lists this clone with a few counts. The gene calls are TRBV4-2 and TRBJ2-3; tentative D call: TRBD2 (6 bases). Germline lookup yields CDR1 LGHNA and CDR2 YNFKEQ. Between the trimmed V and J ends, which lost 4 bases and 2 bases, there was a span of 19 bases. CDR3 size: 17 residues. CDR3 sequence: CASSRRPGGRVTDTQYF. The CDR3 coding sequence is TGTGCCAGCAGCCGAAGACCCGGAGGGAGAGTCACAGATACGCAGTATTTT.

The chain carries TRBV6-4 and TRBJ2-7, with TRBD1 as a possible D gene (6 bases). The CDR3 has 15 residues. Germline-derived CDR1 and CDR2 are MRHNA and SNTAGT. V lost 8 bases to trimming and J lost 4 bases, with 21 bases between them. The CDR3 reads CASEREGQSQYEQYF. For the CDR3, the DNA is TGTGCCAGCGAACGCGAGGGACAATCTCAGTACGAGCAGTACTTC.